This T cell receptor (beta chain) was observed in a study of T cells in Graves' hyperthyroidism and ophthalmopathy. This clonotype was observed once. What was amplified from RNA transcripts were TCR beta CDR3 regions. An initial round of RT-PCR targeting the TCR CDR3 relied on the HTBI primer set. From the multiplex PCR reads, TCRdb called clonotypes with MiXCR, one entry per CDR3 protein. The table shows more than 500,000 distinct CDR3 sequences, with roughly 46% occurring only once. CDR1 is ENHRY and CDR2 is SYGVKD in the germline V gene. The CDR3 spans 15 residues. V was cut by 10 bases and J by 4 bases, with 22 bases left in between. Uncontrolled infections, other autoimmune diseases, pregnancy or lactation led to exclusion of patients.

V is TRBV10-3 and J is TRBJ1-2; the D is unclear. The sequencing input was peripheral blood or thyroid tissue (not recorded which). This receptor was taken from an adult woman with Graves' disease, either hyperthyroidism or ophthalmopathy (not recorded which). CDR3 nucleotides: TGTGCCAGCAGCTCAGAGTCCGCGGGCTTCTATGGCTACACCTTC. Protein product: CASSSESAGFYGYTF.